The following is a TCR beta chain sequence with its context. This specimen comes from a study of blood T cell repertoires in COVID-19. Study at large: The cDNA or gDNA used as material had been derived from T cells, B-cell-depleted T cells, or PBMCs.

The germline V gene has CDR1 SGDLS and CDR2 YYNGEE. The CDR3 runs to 15 residues. The V gene end was trimmed by 4 bases and the J gene end by 0 bases; junction bases not matched to a gene: 6. Method: immunoSEQ multiplex PCR; TCRdb's copy keeps in-frame clones and lacks some. The table has about 330,000 clones, approximately 92% seen once. V gene TRBV9 combines with J gene TRBJ2-7, with 8 bases that match TRBD1. The receptor was isolated from a woman in her twenties or thirties who had recovered from COVID-19. Material for sequencing was PBMCs or T cells enriched from blood (not recorded which). The CDR3 loop is CASSSTGTGSYEQYF. Here the CDR3 DNA reads TGTGCCAGCAGCTCCACCGGGACAGGCTCCTACGAGCAGTACTTC.